This paragraph covers one T cell receptor (beta chain) sequence. This CDR3 is 17 amino acids long. V was shortened by 4 bases and J by 3 bases, with 18 bases between the two germline ends. Germline lookup yields CDR1 MGHRA and CDR2 YSYEKL. Thymic resections from corrective heart surgery supplied the tissue. The data are from a study of human thymus T cells. Measured with immunoSEQ multiplex PCR; TCRdb has only the in-frame clones, and not every one. The table has about 130,000 clones, over 85% seen once. V is TRBV4-1 and J is TRBJ2-2; D might be TRBD1 or TRBD2, each matching 5 bases. The sample consisted of thymus tissue. This receptor was taken from a boy in the first two years of life with a congenital heart defect but otherwise immunologically healthy. CDR3 protein: CASSPLGRQGDTGELFF. The CDR3 region has the DNA TGCGCCAGCAGCCCTCTGGGGAGACAAGGGGACACCGGGGAGCTGTTTTTT.